The following is a T cell receptor beta chain sequence with its context. This clone was recorded at least ten times. No antigen is known for it. Base qualities are not at hand, and no much larger clone is one base apart. TRB sequencing was run on genomic DNA with either the immunoSEQ assay at survey resolution or the hsTCRB kit. Concerning the study's data processing: The immunoSEQ software handled initial read processing, and the LymphoSeq R package was used for repertoire analyses. Clonality was computed as 1 minus normalized Shannon entropy; Gini coefficient was also calculated for each TRB dataset. To infer phenotypes in unsorted samples, TRB sequences from sorted subsets of the recipient or donor were mapped onto unsorted samples from the same recipient. This is the immuneACCESS table as TCRdb keeps it, with only in-frame sequences that have V and J called. A part of the clones is gone; compared with another copy, unresolved V genes explain less than half, and the rest is unexplained. That table gives V, J and clone size, and the DNA gave D and trimming. This sample shows over 35,000 clones, and none of them turns up only once. The ten largest clones capture roughly 2.3% of the sample.

This sample stems from a study of T cells after posttransplantation cyclophosphamide (dated by TCRdb to 2016 to 2017). Looking at the study overall: Using TRB sequencing, the study followed how the T cell repertoire reconstituted after myeloablative bone marrow transplantation in which posttransplantation cyclophosphamide served as GVHD prophylaxis. Samples from fewer than 40 PTCy-treated patients and over 15 related bone marrow donors of those patients were subjected to antigen receptor sequencing. In 3 patients, up to 3 additional blood samples taken between 2 and 5.2 years after transplant also underwent TRB sequencing, as did pretransplant blood from several patients. Public TRB sequences were compared against a database of over 3,500 sequences linked to responses to pathogens, tumor antigens, self-antigens and alloantigens. TRB sequencing was performed on blood from all 35 or so PTCy patients with 1-year posttransplant specimens. Because TRA and TRB clonality correlated tightly in 10 or so samples, later TCR analyses were limited to TRB.

The full study reports these points: The TRB repertoires of T cells infiltrating skin or the GI tract showed only limited overlap with the TRB repertoires found in blood. Donor-recipient similarity was low at 1-2 months but rose over the first year, and later blood repertoires were often dominated by donor CD8+ memory clones. Across over 40 patients, TRB clonality was highly associated with recipient CMV seropositivity and CMV reactivation, and diversity in PTCy patients was similar to diversity in CNI/methotrexate controls.

On the day of marrow donation, related bone marrow donors gave peripheral blood samples. Peripheral blood and bone marrow mononuclear cells were isolated by Ficoll-Hypaque density centrifugation and were cryopreserved. Deletion took 3 bases off V and 0 bases off J, with a span of 6 bases between the germline ends. The cysteine opens and the phenylalanine closes a CDR3 of 13 amino acids. CDR3 DNA only is kept here, 39 bases in frame from base 1. Taken from the germline V gene (reference sequence), the CDR1 and CDR2 loops are SGHNT and YYREEE. This receptor was obtained from a man in his forties or fifties in good health, CMV-negative, and a related stem cell transplant donor. Rearrangement joined TRBV5-4 to TRBJ1-1, with TRBD1 tentatively as D gene (5 bases match). The specimen was PBMCs. The bases are TGTGCCAGCAGCTCGGACATGAACACTGAAGCTTTCTTT. The encoded protein is CASSSDMNTEAFF.